This passage covers 32 T cell receptor beta chains from one sample sequenced in a study of shared clonotypes between healthy human individuals. Data came from immunoSEQ multiplex PCR; TCRdb stores just in-frame clones and leaves some out. The repertoire includes fewer than 1.6 million clones, about 98.5% of them detected once, and 0.36% sits in the top ten. Sequencing was done on a sample of naive CD4+ T cells sorted from blood. Sample subset: CD45RA+ positively selected. The receptors shown here come from a man aged 25 to 40 in good health.

The chain links TRBV5-5 to TRBJ2-1; 9 bases are a match to TRBD2. The CDR3 is made up of 16 amino acids. The germline gives CDR1 SGHKS, CDR2 YYEKEE (reference sequence). With 2 bases clipped from V and 4 bases from J, the junction kept 7 bases outside the gene matches. This CDR3 reads CASSFGGTSSYNEQFF. CDR3 DNA sequence: TGTGCCAGCAGCTTCGGAGGGACTAGCAGTTACAATGAGCAGTTCTTC.

The genes are TRBV4-1 and TRBJ2-5; TRBD2 matches 7 bases. Germline V gene sequence: CDR1 MGHRA, CDR2 YSYEKL. V trimming: 2 bases; J trimming: 2 bases; junction bases outside the gene matches: 5. The CDR3 contains 15 residues. The CDR3 reads CASSQLGLPQETQYF. The DNA for the CDR3 is TGCGCCAGCAGCCAATTGGGACTACCTCAAGAGACCCAGTACTTC.

This chain uses TRBV29-1 with TRBJ1-5; the D gene is possibly TRBD1 (5 bases). This CDR3 spans 13 amino acids. V was trimmed by 5 bases and J by 6 bases, leaving 14 bases between them. CDR1 SQVTM and CDR2 ANQGSEA come from the germline V gene. CDR3 sequence: CSVQTAGFQPQHF. The DNA of the CDR3 is TGCAGCGTTCAAACCGCAGGGTTTCAGCCCCAGCATTTT.

This chain connects TRBV28 to TRBJ2-1, with D uncertain. The germline gives CDR1 MDHEN, CDR2 SYDVKM. V was cut by 5 bases and J by 5 bases, with 16 bases left in between. The CDR3 extends over 15 amino acids. For the CDR3, the DNA is TGTGCCAGCAGTGGAAAAGGAGACTCGCACAATGAGCAGTTCTTC. This encodes CASSGKGDSHNEQFF. The whole variable domain, remainder taken from reference TRBV28 and TRBJ2-1, is DVKVTQSSRYLVKRTGEKVFLECVQDMDHENMFWYRQDPGLGLRLIYFSYDVKMKEKGDIPEGYSVSREKKERFSLILESASTNQTSMYLCASSGKGDSHNEQFFGPGTRLTVL.

As regards this clone: At one end the junction does not follow the germline gene, possibly because of a read error. The rearrangement uses TRBV7-9 and TRBJ2-3, with 8 nucleotides matching TRBD2. From germline, CDR1 is SEHNR and CDR2 FQNEAQ (reference sequence). The CDR3 is made up of 19 amino acids. CDR3: CASSLGAAGGLRSTDTQYF. The CDR3 DNA reads TGTGCCAGCAGTTTAGGGGCGGCGGGAGGTCTTCGGAGCACAGATACGCAGTATTTT.

In the case of this clone: Other nucleotide sequences from this sample produce the same CDR3. The chain joins TRBV29-1 to TRBJ2-3; D is undetermined. CDR1 and CDR2 (germline): SQVTM, ANQGSEA. The CDR3 covers 10 residues. V lost 4 bases and J lost 5, with 4 bases in between. DNA for the CDR3: TGCAGCGTTGGTGAAGATACGCAGTATTTT. Translation: CSVGEDTQYF.

The CDR3, as DNA: TGTGCCAGCATCAACAGTAACCAGGTGGGGCAGTACTTC. Translating it yields CASINSNQVGQYF. The V call is TRBV2, the J call TRBJ2-7; D is unclear. CDR3 length equals 13 residues. Germline assignment: CDR1 SNHLY and CDR2 FYNNEI. V was shortened by 7 bases and J by 9 bases, with 19 bases between the two germline ends.

The rearrangement links TRBV6-6 to TRBJ2-7, with TRBD1 identical over 12 bases. The V gene end was trimmed by 4 bases and the J gene end by 7 bases; junction bases not matched to a gene: 8. This CDR3 is 15 amino acids long. Per the germline V gene, CDR1 is MNHNY and CDR2 is SVGAGI (reference sequence). The CDR3 sequence: CASSLVGTGGREQYF. Written as DNA, the CDR3 is TGTGCCAGCAGTTTAGTTGGGACAGGGGGCAGGGAGCAGTACTTC.

For this clone: The junction does not match germline at one end; this may be a read error. The gene calls are TRBV28 and TRBJ1-5, with D possibly matching TRBD1 (5 bases). The CDR3 is 11 amino acids. Germline V CDR1 and CDR2: MDHEN, SYDVKM. The CDR3: CASSFRGPRDF. Here the CDR3 DNA reads TGTGCCAGCAGTTTTCGCGGCCCCAGGGATTTT.

The chain couples TRBV6-1 to TRBJ2-1; TRBD2 matches at 7 bases. The CDR3 consists of 15 residues. Trimming removed 7 bases from V and 2 bases from J; junction bases left unmatched: 8. Germline V gives CDR1 MNHNS, CDR2 SASEGT. CDR3 nucleotides: TGTGCCAGCACCCAAGGGAGGGCCGCCTACAATGAGCAGTTCTTC. This encodes CASTQGRAAYNEQFF.

The chain recombines TRBV6-4 with TRBJ2-1, with D tentatively TRBD2 (6 bases). The CDR3 sequence is 13 residues long. From germline, CDR1 is MRHNA and CDR2 SNTAGT. V was clipped by 7 bases and J by 2 bases, with 9 bases between them. Written as DNA, the CDR3 is TGTGCCAGCATGGGGGGACCCTACAATGAGCAGTTCTTC. This encodes CASMGGPYNEQFF.

The sample holds one count of this clone. The CDR3 DNA sequence: TGTGCCAGTAAGGCTAGGGTTTCTAGCGGATACAATGAGCAGTTCTTC. It encodes CASKARVSSGYNEQFF. The chain uses TRBV19 and TRBJ2-1; TRBD2 agrees at 7 bases. CDR3 length: 16 residues. Germline CDR1 reads LNHDA; CDR2 reads SQIVND (reference sequence). J was trimmed by 4 bases and V by 7 bases; bases with no gene match: 13.

The chain has TRBV28 and TRBJ1-4; D is unclear. This CDR3 has 13 residues. The germline CDR1 and CDR2 sequences are MDHEN and SYDVKM. The V end lost 8 bases, the J end lost 8 bases, and 15 bases lay between the germline ends. DNA of the CDR3: TGTGCCAGCTCCATACGGCGTACGGAAAAACTGTTTTTT. Translating gives CASSIRRTEKLFF. Full variable domain (rest looked up from reference TRBV28 and TRBJ1-4): DVKVTQSSRYLVKRTGEKVFLECVQDMDHENMFWYRQDPGLGLRLIYFSYDVKMKEKGDIPEGYSVSREKKERFSLILESASTNQTSMYLCASSIRRTEKLFFGSGTQLSVL.

The chain employs TRBV4-3 and TRBJ2-3; D is undetermined. This CDR3 has 13 residues. V was trimmed by 2 bases and J by 4 bases, leaving 7 bases between them. Per the germline V gene, CDR1 is LGHNA and CDR2 is YSLEER. CDR3 region: CASSQQSSDTQYF. The CDR3, as DNA: TGCGCCAGCAGCCAACAGTCATCAGATACGCAGTATTTT.

The rearrangement links TRBV27 to TRBJ2-5; 8 bases fit TRBD1. After removal of 4 bases from V and 5 bases from J, the junction contained 12 bases not matched to a gene. The CDR3 is 16 residues long. The germline gives CDR1 MNHEY, CDR2 SMNVEV (reference sequence). CDR3 nucleotide sequence: TGTGCCAGCAGTTCATCACTCCAGGACAGGGTGGAGACCCAGTACTTC. It codes for CASSSSLQDRVETQYF.

V is TRBV19 and J is TRBJ1-5; D gene uncertain. The ends were cut back, 7 bases at V and 5 bases at J, with 12 bases in the middle. CDR3 length: 13 residues. The germline V gene encodes CDR1 LNHDA and CDR2 SQIVND (reference sequence). DNA for the CDR3: TGTGCCAGTACGTCCGGACCAGATCAGCCCCAGCATTTT. This sequence encodes CASTSGPDQPQHF. Full variable domain (outside the CDR3, taken from reference TRBV19 and TRBJ1-5): DGGITQSPKYLFRKEGQNVTLSCEQNLNHDAMYWYRQDPGQGLRLIYYSQIVNDFQKGDIAEGYSVSREKKESFPLTVTSAQKNPTAFYLCASTSGPDQPQHFGDGTRLSIL.

This clone was seen once. The chain uses TRBV7-2 and TRBJ2-1; the D is unclear. This CDR3 has 14 amino acids. Looked up from germline, CDR1 is SGHTA and CDR2 is FQGNSA. The germline V and J ends were trimmed by 5 bases and 7 bases, with 15 bases remaining between them. The DNA of the CDR3 is TGTGCCAGCAGCGCCCACCCAGCCCTGAATGAGCAGTTCTTC. This sequence encodes CASSAHPALNEQFF.

CDR3: CASSLAFLATDTQYF. In nucleotides, the CDR3 is TGCGCCAGCAGCTTGGCTTTTCTTGCCACAGATACGCAGTATTTT. The rearrangement joins TRBV5-1 to TRBJ2-3; D unclear. CDR3 length equals 15 residues. Per the germline V gene, CDR1 is SGHRS and CDR2 is YFSETQ. V shed 0 bases and J shed 2 bases, with 10 bases lying between them. Based on the CDR3 plus reference TRBV5-1 and TRBJ2-3, the full variable domain is KAGVTQTPRYLIKTRGQQVTLSCSPISGHRSVSWYQQTPGQGLQFLFEYFSETQRNKGNFPGRFSGRQFSNSRSEMNVSTLELGDSALYLCASSLAFLATDTQYFGPGTRLTVL.

The genes are TRBV5-1 and TRBJ2-5; weak D call: TRBD2 (6 bases). V was cut by 3 bases and J by 5 bases, with 14 bases left in between. The CDR3 is 14 residues long. Germline CDR1 reads SGHRS; CDR2 reads YFSETQ. The CDR3: CASSSNPGEETQYF. CDR3 in DNA: TGCGCCAGCAGCTCCAATCCGGGGGAGGAGACCCAGTACTTC.

The chain uses TRBV11-2 and TRBJ1-4; D is possibly TRBD1 (6 bases). The germline V gene has CDR1 SGHAT and CDR2 FQNNGV. V was cut by 0 bases and J by 0 bases, with 14 bases left in between. The CDR3 has 18 residues. The CDR3 region has the DNA TGTGCCAGCAGCTTAGAGGACAGACGCCGGGCAACTAATGAAAAACTGTTTTTT. Translated, it gives CASSLEDRRRATNEKLFF.

This sequence joins TRBV15 and TRBJ1-1; D not resolved. CDR1 LNHNV and CDR2 YYDKDF come from the germline V gene (reference sequence). With 0 bases removed from V and 3 bases from J, the gap between germline ends came to 5 bases. The CDR3 is made up of 13 amino acids. The CDR3 region has the DNA TGTGCCACCAGCAGAGATGGAGACACTGAAGCTTTCTTT. Its protein product is CATSRDGDTEAFF.

The CDR3 region is CASSYWGQGFVEQYF. The CDR3 coding sequence is TGTGCCAGCAGTTACTGGGGACAGGGGTTTGTCGAGCAGTACTTC. The chain is built from TRBV6-5 and TRBJ2-7; TRBD1 aligns across 10 bases. Germline values: CDR1 MNHEY, CDR2 SVGAGI. This CDR3 spans 15 amino acids. After removal of 1 base from V and 6 bases from J, the junction contained 6 bases not matched to a gene.

The rearrangement joins TRBV28 to TRBJ2-1; 10 bases are a match to TRBD1. Germline trimming cut 6 bases from V and 4 bases from J; bases unmatched to any gene: 9. The germline V gene encodes CDR1 MDHEN and CDR2 SYDVKM. The CDR3 is 16 amino acids. CDR3 protein: CASRMTGGAGYNEQFF. The CDR3 DNA reads TGTGCCAGCAGGATGACAGGGGGCGCAGGGTACAATGAGCAGTTCTTC.

This chain joins TRBV28 and TRBJ2-6; either TRBD1 or TRBD2 may supply D (6 bases each). The CDR3 is 14 amino acids. Germline CDR1 is MDHEN and CDR2 is SYDVKM. Between the trimmed V and J ends, which lost 9 bases and 15 bases, there was a span of 24 bases. The CDR3 loop is CASGIGGTTLSLTF. The CDR3 coding sequence is TGTGCCAGTGGAATTGGGGGGACAACCCTTAGCCTGACTTTC.

This chain connects TRBV7-8 to TRBJ2-4; weak D call: TRBD1 (5 bases). Germline CDR1 is SGHVS and CDR2 is FQNEAQ. The CDR3 is 17 residues long. V lost 5 bases, J lost 0 bases, and 17 bases lay in between. The CDR3 region has the DNA TGTGCCAGCAGCGACCGACCGACAGTTCTAGCCAAAAACATTCAGTACTTC. Encoded protein: CASSDRPTVLAKNIQYF.

The chain carries TRBV5-1 and TRBJ2-7, with 8 bases fitting TRBD1. Germline trimming cut 2 bases from V and 0 bases from J; bases unmatched to any gene: 10. CDR1 and CDR2 (germline): SGHRS, YFSETQ. This CDR3 region has 17 residues. CDR3 DNA sequence: TGCGCCAGCAGCTTTGACAGGGGCGGATTAAGCTCCTACGAGCAGTACTTC. Its translation: CASSFDRGGLSSYEQYF.

This clone appeared a single time. The chain uses TRBV7-8 and TRBJ2-7; TRBD1 aligns across 10 bases. V lost 5 bases and J lost 3; bases outside the gene matches: 10. Germline V gene data show CDR1 as SGHVS and CDR2 as FQNEAQ. The CDR3 is made up of 16 amino acids. This chain's CDR3 is CASSRGRDRGLYEQYF. CDR3 DNA sequence: TGTGCCAGCAGCCGGGGTCGGGACAGGGGACTCTACGAGCAGTACTTC.

The chain carries TRBV7-2 and TRBJ1-2; D is perhaps TRBD1 (6 bases). This CDR3 has 13 residues. The germline CDR1 and CDR2 sequences are SGHTA and FQGNSA. Trimming removed 2 bases at V and 5 bases at J, with 9 bases between. CDR3 protein: CASSLRGHYGYTF. CDR3 nucleotide sequence: TGTGCCAGCAGCTTAAGGGGACATTATGGCTACACCTTC.

This clone was recorded once. This sequence joins TRBV11-2 and TRBJ2-7, with D possibly TRBD1 on 6 matching bases. This CDR3 spans 15 amino acids. The V gene lost 1 base and the J gene lost 3 bases, with 13 bases spanning the gap. CDR1 and CDR2 from the germline V gene are SGHAT and FQNNGV. The CDR3 here is CASSLAPTGIYEQYF. CDR3 DNA sequence: TGTGCCAGCAGCTTAGCCCCCACAGGGATCTACGAGCAGTACTTC.

The V gene is TRBV15, the J gene TRBJ2-7, with 14 bases aligning to TRBD2. CDR1 is LNHNV, CDR2 YYDKDF, per germline (reference sequence). CDR3 length: 16 amino acids. V gave up 0 bases and J gave up 5 bases; unmatched junction bases: 3. Here the CDR3 reads CATSRDGTSGRDEQYF. CDR3 in DNA: TGTGCCACCAGCAGAGACGGGACTAGCGGGAGAGACGAGCAGTACTTC.

This rearrangement joins TRBV4-3 to TRBJ2-7, with unresolved D. Germline-derived CDR1 and CDR2 are LGHNA and YSLEER. CDR3 size: 15 residues. V was cut by 1 base and J by 6 bases, with 16 bases left in between. CDR3 sequence: CASSQVYRATGEQYF. CDR3 DNA sequence: TGCGCCAGCAGCCAAGTCTATCGGGCGACGGGCGAGCAGTACTTC.

The V call is TRBV2, the J call TRBJ2-7; 9 bases fit TRBD1. The CDR3 has 15 residues. Germline assignment: CDR1 SNHLY and CDR2 FYNNEI. The V segment lost 4 bases and the J segment 4 bases; nucleotides outside the gene matches: 8. The CDR3: CASSGERTGEYEQYF. The CDR3 DNA is TGTGCCAGCAGTGGGGAGCGGACAGGGGAATACGAGCAGTACTTC.